The present T cell receptor beta chain was sequenced within a study of blood T cell repertoires in COVID-19 (dated by TCRdb to about 2020). The study in broad terms: Samples from collaborators originated in the United States, Italy and Spain and spanned both the acute and convalescent phases of COVID-19. The material from the prospective study consisted of cDNA or gDNA derived from T cells, B-cell-depleted T cells, or PBMCs. A freely available public database, intended as a resource for researchers studying the immune response to SARS-CoV-2, is where the repertoires were released. Nearly every sample came with metadata listing a de-identified subject ID, COVID-19 status, age in years and sex. Where HLA class I and class II types were available, the types were taken from metadata supplied by the sample provider, not from assay-based typing. The dataset comprised deeply sampled blood TCRbeta repertoires from subjects exposed to, actively infected with, or recovered from COVID-19. Samples came from the ongoing ImmuneRACE study (first 160 participants) plus 1,254 subjects from 6 global collaborators.

TCRbeta CDR3 regions were amplified from genomic DNA using the immunoSEQ Assay, a bias-controlled multiplex PCR. The authors' pipeline ran thus. Within the assay, amplification of reference gene primers was used to estimate how many nucleated cells each sample contained. To quantify the absolute abundance of each unique TCRbeta CDR3 rearrangement, sequence reads were collapsed and filtered. For each sample, productive Simpson clonality was calculated as the square root of Simpson's diversity index over productive rearrangements. TCRdb limited this immuneACCESS table to in-frame rearrangements with V and J called. A share of clones is missing; checked studies link under half to unresolved V genes, and the rest is unexplained. Clone size and the V and J calls come from that table; the DNA yielded D and trimming. This sample lists 250,000 or so clones; about nine tenths were detected once. The ten largest account for just under 0.95% of the sample.

General study outcomes and caveats: How much clinical and demographic metadata was included differed by source and by participant, and the metadata was provided uncurated.

This clone was found once. What this receptor recognizes is not known. No clone much larger than this one lies a single base away; base qualities are absent. V is clipped by 9 bases and J by 3 bases, and the sequence between their germline boundaries is 13 bases long. CDR1 and CDR2 are drawn from the germline V gene (reference sequence): SGHKS, YYEKEE. The CDR3 runs 12 amino acids, cysteine and phenylalanine included. Just the 36-base CDR3 DNA is kept, in frame starting at base 1. Another Seattle source contributed samples from volunteer blood donors who had recovered from COVID-19. Whole blood was collected in K2EDTA tubes by collaborating institutions according to the institutions' own protocols. For TCRbeta analysis, collaborator samples were shipped as frozen whole blood, as isolated PBMCs, or as DNA extracted from either sample type.

This TCR was recovered from a woman aged 40 to 49 who had recovered from COVID-19. Sequences were obtained from peripheral blood. The chain is made from TRBV5-5 and TRBJ2-7; 5 matching bases give a weak D call of TRBD2. The sequenced DNA is TGTGCCAACCAGAGGGAAGTCTACGAGCAGTACTTC. Translated, this gives CANQREVYEQYF. Extended through the reference TRBV5-5 and TRBJ2-7 proteins, this CDR3 yields the full variable domain: DAGVTQSPTHLIKTRGQQVTLRCSPISGHKSVSWYQQVLGQGPQFIFQYYEKEERGRGNFPDRFSARQFPNYSSELNVNALLLGDSALYLCANQREVYEQYFGPGTRLTVT.